Listed below are T cell receptor beta chains from one sample, sequenced in a study of identical twins. TCRdb recomputed calls from the 5' RACE reads with MiXCR, one row per CDR3 protein. Among 450,000 or so distinct CDR3 sequences listed, approximately 14% were seen once. This sample was shared with a second study, whose subject was yellow fever vaccine responses in identical twins.

Sequences were obtained from CD4+ T cells sorted from blood. All receptors derive from a woman between 18 and 30 years old in good health. Each CDR3 is given with its conserved first and last residue. Fields, in order: CDR3 DNA, CDR3 protein, clone size, D gene, V gene, J gene. A D gene is named only where the DNA matches it firmly. Some rows mark clone size as missing; the rest say once, few, many or name a class of expanded clone.

CDR3nt: TGCGCCAGCAGCTTGAAGGGTCATAGCTTCTACAATGAGCAGTTCTTC; CDR3aa: CASSLKGHSFYNEQFF; abundance: -; d_gene: -; v_gene: TRBV5-1; j_gene: TRBJ2-1
CDR3nt: TGTGCCAGCAGGGGACAGGGTTACCACGAGCAGTACTTC; CDR3aa: CASRGQGYHEQYF; abundance: few; d_gene: TRBD1; v_gene: TRBV27; j_gene: TRBJ2-7
CDR3nt: TGCAGTGCTAGCAACTACGGCAATGAGCAGTTCTTC; CDR3aa: CSASNYGNEQFF; abundance: few; d_gene: -; v_gene: TRBV20-1; j_gene: TRBJ2-1
CDR3nt: TGTGCCAGTAAAAGCGGGGGTCAAGAGACCCAGTACTTC; CDR3aa: CASKSGGQETQYF; abundance: -; d_gene: TRBD2; v_gene: TRBV19; j_gene: TRBJ2-5
CDR3nt: TGCGCCAGCAGCCCATCGCCCCTGGCGGGAGGCCCAGATACGCAGTATTTT; CDR3aa: CASSPSPLAGGPDTQYF; abundance: -; d_gene: TRBD2; v_gene: TRBV5-1; j_gene: TRBJ2-3
CDR3nt: TGCAGTTTGAGACTAGCGGGGAACAATGAGCAGTTCTTC; CDR3aa: CSLRLAGNNEQFF; abundance: once; d_gene: TRBD2; v_gene: TRBV20-1; j_gene: TRBJ2-1
CDR3nt: TGCGCCAGCAGCTTGTACGAGCGGCGGCTGGGCACTGAAGCTTTCTTT; CDR3aa: CASSLYERRLGTEAFF; abundance: many; d_gene: -; v_gene: TRBV5-1; j_gene: TRBJ1-1
CDR3nt: TGCAGTGCTAACTTTGCGGGGGGCGGTAGCACAGATACGCAGTATTTT; CDR3aa: CSANFAGGGSTDTQYF; abundance: -; d_gene: TRBD2; v_gene: TRBV20-1; j_gene: TRBJ2-3
CDR3nt: TGTGCCACGCGACTCACTAGCGGGAGTACCTACGAGCAGTACTTC; CDR3aa: CATRLTSGSTYEQYF; abundance: -; d_gene: TRBD2; v_gene: TRBV6-2/TRBV6-3; j_gene: TRBJ2-7
CDR3nt: TGTGCCAGCAGCTCACTAGCGGGAAAGGGTGATGAGCAGTTCTTC; CDR3aa: CASSSLAGKGDEQFF; abundance: -; d_gene: TRBD2; v_gene: TRBV11-1; j_gene: TRBJ2-1
CDR3nt: TGTGCCAGCGGGGGTTTCGATCAGCCCCAGCATTTT; CDR3aa: CASGGFDQPQHF; abundance: -; d_gene: -; v_gene: TRBV19; j_gene: TRBJ1-5
CDR3nt: TGTGCCAGCGCCGGGTCCTTCCAAGAGACCCAGTACTTC; CDR3aa: CASAGSFQETQYF; abundance: -; d_gene: -; v_gene: TRBV11-1; j_gene: TRBJ2-5
CDR3nt: TGTGCCAGCAGCCATGACGGTAACACCGGGGAGCTGTTTTTT; CDR3aa: CASSHDGNTGELFF; abundance: few; d_gene: -; v_gene: TRBV6-1; j_gene: TRBJ2-2
CDR3nt: TGCGCCAGCAGCTTGGACGACTATGGCTACACCTTC; CDR3aa: CASSLDDYGYTF; abundance: few; d_gene: -; v_gene: TRBV5-1; j_gene: TRBJ1-2
CDR3nt: TGCGCCAGCAGCTTCCAGGGAGGGCCCTCCTACGAGCAGTACTTC; CDR3aa: CASSFQGGPSYEQYF; abundance: many; d_gene: TRBD2; v_gene: TRBV5-1; j_gene: TRBJ2-7
CDR3nt: TGTGCCAGCAGTTACGTAGGTGGAGTCCCCTCCTACGAGCAGTACTTC; CDR3aa: CASSYVGGVPSYEQYF; abundance: few; d_gene: -; v_gene: TRBV6-5; j_gene: TRBJ2-7
CDR3nt: TGCAGTGCTAGAGATTGGCGGCGCACAGATACGCAGTATTTT; CDR3aa: CSARDWRRTDTQYF; abundance: -; d_gene: -; v_gene: TRBV20-1; j_gene: TRBJ2-3
CDR3nt: TGTGCCACCAGCATACCCGGGACTATAGCCAAAAACATTCAGTACTTC; CDR3aa: CATSIPGTIAKNIQYF; abundance: -; d_gene: TRBD2; v_gene: TRBV15; j_gene: TRBJ2-4
CDR3nt: TGTGCCAGCAGTTACTCTGTTCCGGGCTCTGGGGCCAACGTCCTGACTTTC; CDR3aa: CASSYSVPGSGANVLTF; abundance: -; d_gene: -; v_gene: TRBV6-2/TRBV6-3; j_gene: TRBJ2-6
CDR3nt: TGTGCCAGCAGTACAACGGCCGGGGGGACAGGGACCTACGAGCAGTACTTC; CDR3aa: CASSTTAGGTGTYEQYF; abundance: -; d_gene: TRBD1; v_gene: TRBV6-1; j_gene: TRBJ2-7
CDR3nt: TGTGCCAGCACCCCGACAGGGCGCGACACCGGGGAGCTGTTTTTT; CDR3aa: CASTPTGRDTGELFF; abundance: -; d_gene: TRBD1; v_gene: TRBV12-3/TRBV12-4; j_gene: TRBJ2-2
CDR3nt: TGTGCCAGCAGCCCCAGGGGGGGTAGCGGGGGCTCTAAGTTCTTC; CDR3aa: CASSPRGGSGGSKFF; abundance: -; d_gene: TRBD2; v_gene: TRBV3-1; j_gene: TRBJ2-1
CDR3nt: TGCAGTGCTAGAGCCGGGTCGGCAGGGACAGATACGCAGTATTTT; CDR3aa: CSARAGSAGTDTQYF; abundance: few; d_gene: -; v_gene: TRBV20-1; j_gene: TRBJ2-3
CDR3nt: TGTGCCAGCAGCTTAGTCCGGACAGGGAGCCACGAGCAGTACTTC; CDR3aa: CASSLVRTGSHEQYF; abundance: -; d_gene: TRBD1; v_gene: TRBV7-2; j_gene: TRBJ2-7
CDR3nt: TGTGCCAGTATCGAGGACAGGGGGAACACTGAAGCTTTCTTT; CDR3aa: CASIEDRGNTEAFF; abundance: -; d_gene: TRBD1; v_gene: TRBV19; j_gene: TRBJ1-1
CDR3nt: TGCAGTGCTTTGGTCGGGGAGACCCAGTACTTC; CDR3aa: CSALVGETQYF; abundance: many; d_gene: -; v_gene: TRBV20-1; j_gene: TRBJ2-5
CDR3nt: TGTGCCAGCAGACAAGGGGGGAACAATGAAAAACTGTTTTTT; CDR3aa: CASRQGGNNEKLFF; abundance: few; d_gene: -; v_gene: TRBV7-2; j_gene: TRBJ1-4
CDR3nt: TGTGCCAGCAAGTCTCAGGCAGGGCGTCCTAGCACAGATACGCAGTATTTT; CDR3aa: CASKSQAGRPSTDTQYF; abundance: -; d_gene: -; v_gene: TRBV11-2; j_gene: TRBJ2-3
CDR3nt: TGCAGTGCCAGACACCTTGCTAGCGGGAGAGTCGGGGAGCAGTTCTTC; CDR3aa: CSARHLASGRVGEQFF; abundance: -; d_gene: TRBD2; v_gene: TRBV20-1; j_gene: TRBJ2-1
CDR3nt: TGTGCCAGCAGCCAAGATCTTGAGGTTACTGGGGCCAACGTCCTGACTTTC; CDR3aa: CASSQDLEVTGANVLTF; abundance: -; d_gene: -; v_gene: TRBV3-1; j_gene: TRBJ2-6
CDR3nt: TGCAGTGCCTGGACCGGCTGGGATAACAATGAGCAGTTCTTC; CDR3aa: CSAWTGWDNNEQFF; abundance: few; d_gene: -; v_gene: TRBV20-1; j_gene: TRBJ2-1
CDR3nt: TGTGCTAGTGGTTTAGGACAGAACACCGGGGAGCTGTTTTTT; CDR3aa: CASGLGQNTGELFF; abundance: few; d_gene: -; v_gene: TRBV12-5; j_gene: TRBJ2-2
CDR3nt: TGTGCCAGCAGCGTGGACAGCATAAACACTGAAGCTTTCTTT; CDR3aa: CASSVDSINTEAFF; abundance: -; d_gene: -; v_gene: TRBV7-8; j_gene: TRBJ1-1
CDR3nt: TGTGCCAGCAGTTACTCTTTGGGTTACGAGCAGTACTTC; CDR3aa: CASSYSLGYEQYF; abundance: -; d_gene: -; v_gene: TRBV6-5; j_gene: TRBJ2-7
CDR3nt: TGTGCCAGCAGCCAAGTTACCCGAGCCGGGGAGCTGTTTTTT; CDR3aa: CASSQVTRAGELFF; abundance: -; d_gene: -; v_gene: TRBV4-2; j_gene: TRBJ2-2
CDR3nt: TGTGCCAGCAGCTTAAAGGGACTAGCGGGGGGGGTCTTCTATGAGCAGTTCTTC; CDR3aa: CASSLKGLAGGVFYEQFF; abundance: -; d_gene: TRBD2; v_gene: TRBV7-3; j_gene: TRBJ2-1
CDR3nt: TGTGCCAGCAGTTTCTCGGACAGGGGCACAGATACGCAGTATTTT; CDR3aa: CASSFSDRGTDTQYF; abundance: few; d_gene: TRBD1; v_gene: TRBV12-3/TRBV12-4; j_gene: TRBJ2-3
CDR3nt: TGTGCCAGCAGTTTAGGACTAGCGGGAGACGGCTACGAGCAGTACTTC; CDR3aa: CASSLGLAGDGYEQYF; abundance: -; d_gene: TRBD2; v_gene: TRBV6-5; j_gene: TRBJ2-7
CDR3nt: TGTGCCAGCAGTTTAGCGCCTAGGGCAGATACGCAGTATTTT; CDR3aa: CASSLAPRADTQYF; abundance: few; d_gene: -; v_gene: TRBV12-3/TRBV12-4; j_gene: TRBJ2-3
CDR3nt: TGTGCCACCCGAGCGGGAGCCCTCGAGGATGAGCAGTTCTTC; CDR3aa: CATRAGALEDEQFF; abundance: -; d_gene: TRBD2; v_gene: TRBV24-1; j_gene: TRBJ2-1
CDR3nt: TGCAGTGCTACGGGGGGGCCCTACGAGCAGTACTTC; CDR3aa: CSATGGPYEQYF; abundance: -; d_gene: TRBD2; v_gene: TRBV20-1; j_gene: TRBJ2-7
CDR3nt: TGTGCCAGCAGCTTGGGACAGGGTCATGAAAAACTGTTTTTT; CDR3aa: CASSLGQGHEKLFF; abundance: few; d_gene: TRBD1; v_gene: TRBV7-9; j_gene: TRBJ1-4
CDR3nt: TGTGCCAGCAGCCAACGCTGGACAGATACGCAGTATTTT; CDR3aa: CASSQRWTDTQYF; abundance: few; d_gene: -; v_gene: TRBV11-2; j_gene: TRBJ2-3
CDR3nt: TGCAGCGTTAGGGACAGGGGAGGCACAGATACGCAGTATTTT; CDR3aa: CSVRDRGGTDTQYF; abundance: few; d_gene: TRBD1; v_gene: TRBV29-1; j_gene: TRBJ2-3
CDR3nt: TGTGCCAGCAGCCCCAGACTTGATACGCAGTATTTT; CDR3aa: CASSPRLDTQYF; abundance: many; d_gene: -; v_gene: TRBV7-8; j_gene: TRBJ2-3
CDR3nt: TGTGCCAGCAGCCAACTTCGGTACGAGCAGTACTTC; CDR3aa: CASSQLRYEQYF; abundance: -; d_gene: -; v_gene: TRBV3-1; j_gene: TRBJ2-7
CDR3nt: TGCGCCAGCAGCTTGGCGGCGATAGGGGCAGGCACAGATACGCAGTATTTT; CDR3aa: CASSLAAIGAGTDTQYF; abundance: -; d_gene: -; v_gene: TRBV5-1; j_gene: TRBJ2-3
CDR3nt: TGCGCCAGCAGGAACCGGGACACTAATTCACCCCTCCACTTT; CDR3aa: CASRNRDTNSPLHF; abundance: few; d_gene: -; v_gene: TRBV5-1; j_gene: TRBJ1-6
CDR3nt: TGTGCCAGCAGTTCTCCCGGGGCGAGCACAGATACGCAGTATTTT; CDR3aa: CASSSPGASTDTQYF; abundance: -; d_gene: -; v_gene: TRBV28; j_gene: TRBJ2-3
CDR3nt: TGCAGCGTCGCTCCGGGGGATACGCAGTATTTT; CDR3aa: CSVAPGDTQYF; abundance: many; d_gene: -; v_gene: TRBV29-1; j_gene: TRBJ2-3
CDR3nt: TGTGCCAGCAGCCCTTGGGGCCTATCCTACAATGAGCAGTTCTTC; CDR3aa: CASSPWGLSYNEQFF; abundance: few; d_gene: -; v_gene: TRBV5-6; j_gene: TRBJ2-1